This TCR beta chain appears in the sequencing data of a study of blood T cells in healthy people across ages. This clonotype was seen at least ten times. A second 7 to 11 cycle PCR used barcoded and J-beta primers. TCRdb used MiXCR to reprocess the 5' RACE reads, holding one entry per CDR3 protein. The table includes roughly 1.6 million distinct CDR3 sequences, roughly 32% detected once. The TCR sequence derives from a woman in her thirties in good health. The sequencing sample was made of blood.

The CDR3 here is CSVVPGPTEAFF. The DNA for the CDR3 is TGCAGCGTTGTACCAGGGCCCACTGAAGCTTTCTTT. The chain recombines TRBV29-1 with TRBJ1-1, with D possibly matching TRBD1 (5 bases). The V gene lost 4 bases and the J gene lost 4 bases, with 10 bases spanning the gap. The CDR3 length is 12 residues. CDR1 is SQVTM and CDR2 is ANQGSEA in the germline V gene.